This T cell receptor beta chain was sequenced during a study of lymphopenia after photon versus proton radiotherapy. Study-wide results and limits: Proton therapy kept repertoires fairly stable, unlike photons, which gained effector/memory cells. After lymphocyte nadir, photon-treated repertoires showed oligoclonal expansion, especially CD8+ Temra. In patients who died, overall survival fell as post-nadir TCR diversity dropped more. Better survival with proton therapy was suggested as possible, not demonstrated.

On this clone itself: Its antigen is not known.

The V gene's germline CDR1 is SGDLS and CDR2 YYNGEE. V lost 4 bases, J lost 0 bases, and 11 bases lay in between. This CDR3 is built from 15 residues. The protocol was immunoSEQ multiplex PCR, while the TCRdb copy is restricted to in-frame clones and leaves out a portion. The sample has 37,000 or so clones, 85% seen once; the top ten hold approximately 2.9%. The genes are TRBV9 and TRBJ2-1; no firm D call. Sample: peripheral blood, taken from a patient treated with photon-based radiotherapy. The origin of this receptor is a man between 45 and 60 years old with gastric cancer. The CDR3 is CASSITSSSYNEQFF. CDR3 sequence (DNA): TGTGCCAGCAGCATCACTTCGAGCTCCTACAATGAGCAGTTCTTC.